The rows below give T cell receptor beta chains drawn from one sample of a study of identifying expanded T cells in peripheral blood. Here immunoSEQ multiplex PCR was the method, and the copy in TCRdb shows in-frame clones only, minus some. In the table there are some 120,000 clones, 84% of which are singletons. Sequencing used blood. The receptors were sampled from a person between 18 and 75 years old in good health. CDR3s include the opening cysteine and the closing phenylalanine or tryptophan. Fields, in order: CDR3 protein, CDR3 length, V gene, D gene. A D gene is named only where the DNA matches it firmly.

CDR3: CASSYSRGVKTEAFF; length: 15; V: TRBV6-6; D: .
CDR3: CASSEGGVFYNEQFF; length: 15; V: TRBV6-4; D: .
CDR3: CASSLGQGAAYEQYF; length: 15; V: TRBV11-2; D: TRBD1
CDR3: CASSLGEIEAFF; length: 12; V: TRBV7-9; D: .
CDR3: CASSISGPQNEQFF; length: 14; V: TRBV19; D: .
CDR3: CASRKNNQGYTF; length: 12; V: TRBV6-5; D: .
CDR3: CASSLLRGGYTF; length: 12; V: TRBV19; D: .
CDR3: CASSLRLAQEGTDTQYF; length: 17; V: TRBV4-1; D: TRBD2
CDR3: CASGLGLPGVHQPQHF; length: 16; V: TRBV27; D: .
CDR3: CASSQDIAIGQVAGTIYF; length: 18; V: TRBV4-3; D: .
CDR3: CASSEPRQFLGHFF; length: 14; V: TRBV2; D: .
CDR3: CASSSYQETQYF; length: 12; V: TRBV5-6; D: .
CDR3: CASSILYGQGGQPQHF; length: 16; V: TRBV19; D: TRBD1
CDR3: CASSMGQGPTNTEAFF; length: 16; V: TRBV19; D: TRBD1
CDR3: CASSLNGGSSGNTIYF; length: 16; V: TRBV5-1; D: .
CDR3: CASSGTVLYGYTF; length: 13; V: TRBV10-2; D: .
CDR3: CASSLIGRVEPQHF; length: 14; V: TRBV7-8; D: .
CDR3: CASSPYRDYYGYTF; length: 14; V: TRBV6-5; D: .
CDR3: CASSGTVMNTEAFF; length: 14; V: TRBV5-1; D: TRBD1
CDR3: CASRGQGRDEQFF; length: 13; V: TRBV6-5; D: TRBD1
CDR3: CASRDSGANVLTF; length: 13; V: TRBV5-1; D: .
CDR3: CASARRGNTGELFF; length: 14; V: TRBV11-2; D: .
CDR3: CASSPLGQPYNEQFF; length: 15; V: TRBV18; D: TRBD1
CDR3: CASSPVRGQGEKLFF; length: 15; V: TRBV18; D: TRBD1
CDR3: CASSLGYGYGYTF; length: 13; V: TRBV27; D: .
CDR3: CASSRQSNQPQHF; length: 13; V: TRBV16; D: .
CDR3: CASSLSSQQPYGYTF; length: 15; V: TRBV11-1; D: .
CDR3: CAWNQLRSYNEQFF; length: 14; V: TRBV30; D: .
CDR3: CASSLAGDQPQHF; length: 13; V: TRBV7-9; D: .
CDR3: CASSQTGQGMYGYTF; length: 15; V: TRBV23-1; D: TRBD1
CDR3: CASSFGAKNIQYF; length: 13; V: TRBV11-2; D: .
CDR3: CASSYRGITEAFF; length: 13; V: TRBV6-5; D: .
CDR3: CASSFEGRTEAFF; length: 13; V: TRBV11-2; D: .
CDR3: CASSHIPGSEETQYF; length: 15; V: TRBV4-1; D: .
CDR3: CASSKEDQPQHF; length: 12; V: TRBV7-9; D: .
CDR3: CASSQGFQINTGELFF; length: 16; V: TRBV4-3; D: .